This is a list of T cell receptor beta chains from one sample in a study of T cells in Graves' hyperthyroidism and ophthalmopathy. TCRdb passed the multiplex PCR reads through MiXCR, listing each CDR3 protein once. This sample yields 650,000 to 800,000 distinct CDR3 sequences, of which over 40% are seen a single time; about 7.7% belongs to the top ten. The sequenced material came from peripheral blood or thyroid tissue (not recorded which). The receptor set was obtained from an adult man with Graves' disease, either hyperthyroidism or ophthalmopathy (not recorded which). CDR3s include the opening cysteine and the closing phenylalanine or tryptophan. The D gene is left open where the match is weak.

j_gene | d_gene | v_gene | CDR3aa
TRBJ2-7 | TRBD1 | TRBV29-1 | CSVGTGIYEQYF
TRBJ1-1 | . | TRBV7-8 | CASSSPTKGAFF
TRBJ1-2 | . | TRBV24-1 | CATSPTGGGYYGYTF
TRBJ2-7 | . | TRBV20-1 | CSASGAPSSYEQYF
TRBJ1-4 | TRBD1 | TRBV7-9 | CASSSLGQSFATNEKLFF
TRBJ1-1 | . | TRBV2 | CASTLQNTEAFF
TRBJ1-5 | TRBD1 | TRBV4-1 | CASSQDTDRGNQPQHF
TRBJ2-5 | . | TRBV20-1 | CSAVPPSQETQYF
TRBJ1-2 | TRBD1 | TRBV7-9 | CASSEENRDRVWGYTF
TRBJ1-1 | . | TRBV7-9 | CASSFGQVNTEAFF
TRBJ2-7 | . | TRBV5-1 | CASSFDGYEQYF
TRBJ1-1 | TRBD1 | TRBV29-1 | CSLGDRVDTEAFF
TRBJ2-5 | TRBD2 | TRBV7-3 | CASSPIAGGRYQETQYF
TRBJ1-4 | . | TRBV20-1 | CSAGNRVGGNEKLFF
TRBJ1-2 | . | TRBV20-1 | CSANVWDYGYTF
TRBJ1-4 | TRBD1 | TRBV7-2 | CASSLVARGDEKLFF
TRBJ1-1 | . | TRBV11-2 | CASSLGGYKNTEAFF
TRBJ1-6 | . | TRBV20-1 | CSATTGIQPLHF
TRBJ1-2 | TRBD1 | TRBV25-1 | CASMDRGVAGYTF
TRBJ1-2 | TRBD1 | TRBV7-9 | CASSLSDRGTYGYTF
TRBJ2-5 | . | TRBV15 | CATSREFKETQYF
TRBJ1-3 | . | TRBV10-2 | CASSTPGRASSGNTIYF
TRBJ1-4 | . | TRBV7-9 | CASSWGNNEKLFF
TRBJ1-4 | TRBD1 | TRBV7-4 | CASSWGQGGEKLFF
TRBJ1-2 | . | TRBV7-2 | CASSLDSRAIHGYTF
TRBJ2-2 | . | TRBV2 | CASSDSGQTGELFF
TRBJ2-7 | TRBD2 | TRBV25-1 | CASSGLAGGSEQYF
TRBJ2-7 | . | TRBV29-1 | CSTTGSREQYF
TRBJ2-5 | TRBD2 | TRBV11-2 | CASSLSGSRETQYF
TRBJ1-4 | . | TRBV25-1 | CASSPWIATNEKLFF
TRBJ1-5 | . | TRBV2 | CASSFGSDPSNQPQHF
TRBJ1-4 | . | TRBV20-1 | CSARDGRRNEKLFF
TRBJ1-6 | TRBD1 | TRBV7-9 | CASSSHDLQGTGSSPLHF
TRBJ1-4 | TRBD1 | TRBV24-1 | CATSDSLAGTGREKLFF
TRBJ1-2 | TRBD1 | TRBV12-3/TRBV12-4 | CASRGQPNFGYTF
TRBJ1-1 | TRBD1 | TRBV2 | CASTGAGGFTEAFF
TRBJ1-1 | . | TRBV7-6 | CANTRDPDSEAFF
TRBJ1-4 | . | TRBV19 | CASSSQLFF
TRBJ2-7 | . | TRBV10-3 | CAISEPGVASYEQYF
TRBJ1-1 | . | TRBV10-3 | CAISELDRKNTEAFF
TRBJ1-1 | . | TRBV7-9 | CASSQGVREAFF
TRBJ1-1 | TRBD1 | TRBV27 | CASSPGQGSYPEAFF
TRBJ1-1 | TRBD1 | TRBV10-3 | CATRRDRVNTEAFF
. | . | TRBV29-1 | CSVGGPGEYNEQFF
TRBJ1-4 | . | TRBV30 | CAWSGGEKLFF
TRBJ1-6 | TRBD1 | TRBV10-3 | CAISESGQAGGQPLHF
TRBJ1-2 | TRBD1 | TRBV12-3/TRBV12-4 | CASSLQGARGYTF
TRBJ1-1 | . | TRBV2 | CASIPGRTEAFF
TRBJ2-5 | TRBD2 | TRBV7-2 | CASSRQTSGGQETQYF
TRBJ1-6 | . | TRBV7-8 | CASSFRSTSSYNSPLHF
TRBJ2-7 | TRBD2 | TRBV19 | CASSIDGTSAYEQYF
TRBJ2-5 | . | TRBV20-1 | CSATDIGQPQYF
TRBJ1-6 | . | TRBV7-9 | CASSPQGPDGSPLHF
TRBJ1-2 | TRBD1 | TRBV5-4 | CASSYPGQGDGGYTF
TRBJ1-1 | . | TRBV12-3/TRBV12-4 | CASSLMGAGVEAFF
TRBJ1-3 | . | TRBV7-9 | CASSFLVGSGNTIYF
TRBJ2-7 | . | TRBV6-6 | CASSYVPEAYEQYF